One TCR beta chain is described in this entry. This clonotype has ten or more counts. It lacks a known antigen. Per-base qualities were not stored, and no clone one base away is much larger. The sample comes from a study of blood T cells in healthy people across ages (dated by TCRdb to between 2014 and 2017). A note on the overall study: Template switching captured roughly one uniquely barcoded TCR beta cDNA molecule per two T cells in model experiments. The donors were split into four age groups: young (average 16 years), middle-aged (39), aged (roughly 60) and long-lived (over 80). The study measured age-related changes in TCR beta repertoire diversity using deep sequencing normalized with unique cDNA molecular identifiers. The study analyzed two additional independent replicas of 1 million unique cDNA reads from the same blood draw for two donors, one aged 18 to 29 and one aged 80 or older. The investigation overall reported the following: Because the CMV infection status of the donors was unknown, age-related changes in expanded clonotypes may potentially have been confounded. Since profiling was done on bulk unsorted PBMCs, naive and antigen-experienced compartments could not be conclusively compared. Compared with the aged group, more naive CD4+ T cells, fewer expanded clones and increased TCR diversity were shown by the long-lived group, suggesting age selection. As age increased, observed TCR beta diversity per million T cells dropped in a roughly linear way, and a significant reduction was already evident by age 40. Estimates of total diversity based on one million sequenced T cells were regarded as lower bounds and as underestimates. The percentage of naive T cells measured by flow cytometry correlated strongly with observed TCR beta diversity.

Libraries were prepared through 5' RACE. TCRdb lists the instrument as Illumina HiSeq 2500. A second PCR of about 6 to 11 cycles was run with a J-beta primer mix and a sample-barcoded 5' primer. Each TCR beta cDNA molecule received a unique molecular identifier from a template-switch 5' adaptor carrying 12 random nucleotides. At least 2.5 million CDR3-containing paired-end reads were obtained from each sample. All of the RNA was converted into first-strand cDNA using the Mint cDNA synthesis kit, with a TRBC-specific oligonucleotide serving as the primer. All cDNA was treated with uracil-DNA glycosylase and then went through a first 18-cycle PCR with the universal primers M1SS and BC2_uni_R. Per the source publication's procedure: Each sample was normalized by randomly selecting 1 million high-quality reads, each carrying a distinct molecular identifier. Instead of being binned into consensus sequences, reads with shared molecular identifiers were discarded. MiTCR, run with a Q25 quality threshold and the strictest error-elimination algorithm, handled CDR3 identification, clonotype clustering and error correction. A nonparametric unseen species model using Euler transformation provided a lower-bound estimate of total TCR beta diversity. TCRdb reran the public reads through fastp at Q25 and MiXCR, keeping productive beta chains. All rows with the same CDR3 protein become a single entry with the most common DNA and genes. These V and J calls rely on TCRdb rather than the paper's analysis. Recorded for this sample are about 930,000 distinct CDR3 sequences; 25% to 35% of them occurred a single time. Of the sample, roughly a tenth falls within the top ten clones.

Donors were 39 systemically healthy Caucasian individuals from Russia aged 6 to 90 years. About 9.1 milliliters of peripheral blood were collected from each donor into EDTA-treated Vacutainer tubes. Ficoll-Paque density-gradient centrifugation was used to isolate PBMCs, with at least 6.5 million per sample. Total RNA, at least 5 micrograms per sample, was extracted from PBMCs with Trizol reagent. For every donor, flow cytometry on a PBMC aliquot measured the percentage of naive CD45RAhigh/CD27high T cells. These data were also filed under a second study, of T cells of mothers and their children. Taken from the second paper: Donors were nine systemically healthy Caucasian individuals: three mothers and their six children. cDNA synthesis used all of the extracted RNA, with roughly 1.5 ug of RNA in each 15 ul reaction. In the second PCR, sample barcodes and 2-4 random nucleotides were introduced via the M1S primer. More than 8 million TCR beta CDR3 reads were obtained from each mother, and millions of reads were obtained from each child. TCR recombination output is similarly shaped by thymic selection in related and unrelated pairs, with a minor effect exerted by inherited differences. Related mother-child pairs always showed normalized repertoire overlap that was slightly higher than in unrelated mother-child pairs, though the difference was never significant. No persistent microchimeric T cell clones were found, with a detection sensitivity of approximately 95 clones per million clonotypes. The study used deep NGS to compare TCR beta repertoires of mothers and children, seeking features distinguishing related mother-child pairs from unrelated individuals. On average, the children were around 11 +/- 4 years old, while the mothers were about 40 +/- 4 years old. After adapter ligation was performed with NEBNext reagents, the libraries were sequenced on an Illumina HiSeq 2000 with 100+100 nt paired-end reads. To prevent cross-contamination, the mother and child libraries were prepared a month apart and were sequenced in separate runs. Between roughly 500,000 and 2,100,000 distinct TCR beta clonotypes were identified per donor. Naive TCR beta clonotypes were estimated from low-frequency clonotypes matched to each donor's FACS-determined naive share, without sorting.

The sequenced sample consisted of blood. The sequence was obtained from a middle-aged woman in good health.

The nucleotide sequence is TGTGCCAGCTCCCTTCAAGACAGCTACGAGCAGTACTTC. Translated, this gives CASSLQDSYEQYF. Here the chain combines TRBV18 and TRBJ2-7; the D segment could be TRBD1, given 5 matching bases. As encoded in the germline V gene, CDR1 is KGHSH while CDR2 is LQKENI. From cysteine to phenylalanine, the CDR3 is 13 amino acids long. This entry keeps only the CDR3 DNA: 39 bases, framed from base 1. Trimming at the junction amounts to 6 bases on V and 3 bases on J, and the germline ends lie 12 bases apart.